This TCR beta chain was captured in a study of OX40 agonist ivuxolimab in advanced cancers. Broader study findings: At 0.1-3.0 mg/kg, partial responders had clonal expansion among the lowest observed.

TCRdb's table, derived via immunoSEQ multiplex PCR, lists solely in-frame clones and lacks some. The sample yields tens of thousands of clones, roughly 87% seen once. Trimming removed 3 bases from V and 9 bases from J; junction bases left unmatched: 8. The CDR3 length is 14 residues. Germline loops: CDR1 MNHNS, CDR2 SASEGT. In regard to this clone: Antigen unknown.

Here the sequenced sample was CD4+ or CD8+ T cells sorted from blood, taken in a trial of the OX40 agonist ivuxolimab. This TCR came from an adult with an advanced solid tumor such as melanoma, head and neck, liver or kidney cancer. The rearrangement joins TRBV6-1 to TRBJ2-1, with 7 bases lining up with TRBD2. CDR3 protein: CASSDENIAGEQFF. Written as DNA, the CDR3 is TGTGCCAGCAGTGATGAAAACATAGCGGGTGAGCAGTTCTTC.